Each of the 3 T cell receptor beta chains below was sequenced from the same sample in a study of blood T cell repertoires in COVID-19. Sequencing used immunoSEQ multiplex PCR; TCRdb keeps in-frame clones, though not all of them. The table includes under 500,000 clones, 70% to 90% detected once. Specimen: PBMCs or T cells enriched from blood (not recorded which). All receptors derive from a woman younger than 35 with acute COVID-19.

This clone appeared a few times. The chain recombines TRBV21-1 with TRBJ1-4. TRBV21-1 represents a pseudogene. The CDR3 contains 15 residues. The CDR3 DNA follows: TGTGCCAGCAGCATAAGAGATACTTTGAATGAAAAACTGTTTTTT. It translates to CASSIRDTLNEKLFF.

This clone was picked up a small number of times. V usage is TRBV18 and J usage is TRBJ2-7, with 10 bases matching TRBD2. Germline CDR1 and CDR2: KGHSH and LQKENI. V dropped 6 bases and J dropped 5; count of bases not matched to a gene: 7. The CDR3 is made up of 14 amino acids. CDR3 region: CASSPAGGPNEQYF. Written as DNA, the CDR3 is TGTGCCAGCTCTCCAGCGGGGGGGCCAAACGAGCAGTACTTC.

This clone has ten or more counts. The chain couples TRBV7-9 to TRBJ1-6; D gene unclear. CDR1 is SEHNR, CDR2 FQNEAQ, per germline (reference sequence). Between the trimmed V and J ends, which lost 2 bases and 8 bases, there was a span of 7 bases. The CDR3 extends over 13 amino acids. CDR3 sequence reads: CASSLIPDSPLHF. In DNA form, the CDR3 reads TGTGCCAGCAGCTTAATACCGGATTCACCCCTCCACTTT.